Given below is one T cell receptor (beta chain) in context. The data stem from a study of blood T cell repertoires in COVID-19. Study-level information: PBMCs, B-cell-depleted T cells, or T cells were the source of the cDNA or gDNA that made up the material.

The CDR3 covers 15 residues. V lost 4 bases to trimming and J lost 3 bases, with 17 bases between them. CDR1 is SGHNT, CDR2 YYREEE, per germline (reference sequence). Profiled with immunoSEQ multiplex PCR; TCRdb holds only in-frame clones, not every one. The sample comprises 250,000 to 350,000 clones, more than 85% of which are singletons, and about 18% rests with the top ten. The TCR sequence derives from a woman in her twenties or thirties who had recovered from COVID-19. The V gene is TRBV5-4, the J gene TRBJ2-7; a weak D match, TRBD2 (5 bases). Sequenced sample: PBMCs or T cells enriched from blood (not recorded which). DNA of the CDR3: TGTGCCAGCAGCCCCGTTGCGGGCGGTAACTACGAGCAGTACTTC. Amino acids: CASSPVAGGNYEQYF.